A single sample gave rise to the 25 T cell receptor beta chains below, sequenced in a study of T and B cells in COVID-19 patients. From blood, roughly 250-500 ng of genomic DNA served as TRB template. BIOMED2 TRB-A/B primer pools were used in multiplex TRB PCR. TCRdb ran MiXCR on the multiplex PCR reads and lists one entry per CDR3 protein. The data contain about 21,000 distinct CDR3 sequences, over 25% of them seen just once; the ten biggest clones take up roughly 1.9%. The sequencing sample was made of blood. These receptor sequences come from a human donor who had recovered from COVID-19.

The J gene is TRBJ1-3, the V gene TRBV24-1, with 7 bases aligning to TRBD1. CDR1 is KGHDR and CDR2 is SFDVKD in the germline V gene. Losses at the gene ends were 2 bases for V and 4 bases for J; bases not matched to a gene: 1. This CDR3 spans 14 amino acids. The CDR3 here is CATSDSTGGNTIYF. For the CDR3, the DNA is TGTGCCACCAGTGATTCGACAGGGGGAAACACCATATATTTT.

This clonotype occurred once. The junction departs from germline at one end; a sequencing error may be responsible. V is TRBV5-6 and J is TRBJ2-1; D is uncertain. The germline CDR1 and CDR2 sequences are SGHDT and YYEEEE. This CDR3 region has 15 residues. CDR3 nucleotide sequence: TGCGCCAGCAGTCCATGGGGTTCTAGCTACAATGAGCAGTTCTTC. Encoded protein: CASSPWGSSYNEQFF.

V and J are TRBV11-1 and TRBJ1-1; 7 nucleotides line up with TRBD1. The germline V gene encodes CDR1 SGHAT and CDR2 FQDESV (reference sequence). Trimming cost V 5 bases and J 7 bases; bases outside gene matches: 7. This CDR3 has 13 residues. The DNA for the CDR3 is TGTGCCAGCAGCCACGACAGGGACATTGAAGCTTTCTTT. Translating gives CASSHDRDIEAFF.

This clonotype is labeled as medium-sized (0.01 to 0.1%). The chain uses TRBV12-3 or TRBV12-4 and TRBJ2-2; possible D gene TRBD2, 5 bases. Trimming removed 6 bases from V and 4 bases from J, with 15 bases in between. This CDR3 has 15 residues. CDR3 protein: CASRLLETGTGELFF. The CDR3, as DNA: TGTGCCAGCAGGCTACTAGAGACCGGCACCGGGGAGCTGTTTTTT.

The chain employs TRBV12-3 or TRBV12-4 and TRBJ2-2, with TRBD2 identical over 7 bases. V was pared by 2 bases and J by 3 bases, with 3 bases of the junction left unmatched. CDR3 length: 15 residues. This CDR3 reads CASSLWAGDTGELFF. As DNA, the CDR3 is TGTGCCAGCAGTTTATGGGCGGGGGACACCGGGGAGCTGTTTTTT.

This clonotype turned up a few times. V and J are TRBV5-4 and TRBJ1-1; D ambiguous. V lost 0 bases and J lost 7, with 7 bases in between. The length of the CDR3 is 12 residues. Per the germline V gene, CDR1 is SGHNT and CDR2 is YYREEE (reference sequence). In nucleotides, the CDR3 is TGTGCCAGCAGCTTGGGGCTCTATGAAGCTTTCTTT. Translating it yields CASSLGLYEAFF.

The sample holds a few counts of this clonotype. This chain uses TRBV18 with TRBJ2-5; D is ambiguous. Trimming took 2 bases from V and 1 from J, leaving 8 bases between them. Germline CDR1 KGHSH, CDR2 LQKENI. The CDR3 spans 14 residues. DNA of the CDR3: TGTGCCAGCTCACCAGGGGTAACCCAAGAGACCCAGTACTTC. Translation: CASSPGVTQETQYF.

The DNA for the CDR3 is TGTGCCAGCAGTTACTCAGGGGACCCTGTACCCGAGCAGTACTTC. It specifies CASSYSGDPVPEQYF. J is TRBJ2-7 and V is TRBV6-6; perhaps D is TRBD1 or TRBD2 (5 bases each). The CDR3 is made up of 15 amino acids. The V gene lost 0 bases and the J gene lost 6 bases, with 15 bases spanning the gap. Germline V lookup: CDR1 MNHNY, CDR2 SVGAGI (reference sequence).

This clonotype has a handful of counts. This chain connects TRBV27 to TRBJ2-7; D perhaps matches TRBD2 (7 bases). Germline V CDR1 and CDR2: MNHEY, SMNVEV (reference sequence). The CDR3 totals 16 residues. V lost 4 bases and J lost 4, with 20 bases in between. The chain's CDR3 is CASSYSGGPNPYEQYF. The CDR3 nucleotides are TGTGCCAGCAGTTACTCCGGGGGGCCGAATCCTTACGAGCAGTACTTC.

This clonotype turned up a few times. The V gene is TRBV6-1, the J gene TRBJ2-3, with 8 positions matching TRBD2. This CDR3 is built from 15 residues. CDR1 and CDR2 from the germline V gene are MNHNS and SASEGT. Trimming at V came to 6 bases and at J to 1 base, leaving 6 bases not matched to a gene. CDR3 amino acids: CASRGRRGGTDTQYF. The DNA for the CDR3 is TGTGCCAGCAGGGGTCGGCGGGGGGGCACAGATACGCAGTATTTT.

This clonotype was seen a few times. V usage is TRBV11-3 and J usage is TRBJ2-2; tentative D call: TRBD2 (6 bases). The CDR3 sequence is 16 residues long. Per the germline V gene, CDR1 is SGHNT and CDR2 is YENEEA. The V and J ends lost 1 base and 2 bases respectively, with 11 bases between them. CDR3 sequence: CASSLGVAANTGELFF. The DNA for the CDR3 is TGTGCCAGCAGCTTAGGGGTAGCGGCAAACACCGGGGAGCTGTTTTTT. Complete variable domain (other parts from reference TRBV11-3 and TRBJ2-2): EAGVVQSPRYKIIEKKQPVAFWCNPISGHNTLYWYLQNLGQGPELLIRYENEEAVDDSQLPKDRFSAERLKGVDSTLKIQPAELGDSAVYLCASSLGVAANTGELFFGEGSRLTVL.

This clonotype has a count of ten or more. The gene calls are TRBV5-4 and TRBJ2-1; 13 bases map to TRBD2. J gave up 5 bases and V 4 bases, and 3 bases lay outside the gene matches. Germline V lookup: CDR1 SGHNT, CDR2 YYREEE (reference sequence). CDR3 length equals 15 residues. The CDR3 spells CASSATSGGNNEQFF. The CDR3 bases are TGTGCCAGCAGCGCGACTAGCGGGGGGAACAATGAGCAGTTCTTC.

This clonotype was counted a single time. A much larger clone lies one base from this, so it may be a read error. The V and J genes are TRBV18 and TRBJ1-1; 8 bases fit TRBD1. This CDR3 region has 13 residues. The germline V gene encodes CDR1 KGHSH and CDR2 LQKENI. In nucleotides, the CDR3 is TGTGCCAACTCACCTGACGGGACAGGCGAAGCTTTCTTT. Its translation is CANSPDGTGEAFF.

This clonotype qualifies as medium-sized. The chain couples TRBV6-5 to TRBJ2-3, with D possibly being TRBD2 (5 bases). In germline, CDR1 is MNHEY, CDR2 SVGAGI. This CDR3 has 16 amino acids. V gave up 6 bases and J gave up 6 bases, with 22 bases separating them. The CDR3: CASRLGFGSTDDTQYF. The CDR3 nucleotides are TGTGCCAGCAGACTAGGGTTTGGCTCCACAGACGATACGCAGTATTTT.

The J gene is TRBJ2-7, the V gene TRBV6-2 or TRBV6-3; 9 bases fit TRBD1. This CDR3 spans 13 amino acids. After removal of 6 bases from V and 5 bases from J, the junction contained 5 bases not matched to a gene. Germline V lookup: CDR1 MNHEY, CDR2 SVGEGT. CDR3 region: CASRLGTGHEQYF. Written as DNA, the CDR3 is TGTGCCAGCAGACTCGGGACAGGGCACGAGCAGTACTTC.

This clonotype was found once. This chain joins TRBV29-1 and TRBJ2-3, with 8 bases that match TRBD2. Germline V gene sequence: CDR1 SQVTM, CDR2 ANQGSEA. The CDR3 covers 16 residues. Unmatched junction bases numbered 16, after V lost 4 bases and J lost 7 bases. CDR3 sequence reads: CSVGGVVGREGYTQYF. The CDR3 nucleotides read TGCAGCGTTGGGGGGGTCGTTGGACGGGAGGGGTATACGCAGTATTTT.

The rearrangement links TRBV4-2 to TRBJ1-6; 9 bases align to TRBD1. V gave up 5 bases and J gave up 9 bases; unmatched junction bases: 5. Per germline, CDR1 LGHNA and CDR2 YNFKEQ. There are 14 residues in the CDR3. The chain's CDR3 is CASSLGQGGSPLHF. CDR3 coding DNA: TGTGCCAGCAGCTTGGGACAGGGTGGTTCACCCCTCCACTTT.

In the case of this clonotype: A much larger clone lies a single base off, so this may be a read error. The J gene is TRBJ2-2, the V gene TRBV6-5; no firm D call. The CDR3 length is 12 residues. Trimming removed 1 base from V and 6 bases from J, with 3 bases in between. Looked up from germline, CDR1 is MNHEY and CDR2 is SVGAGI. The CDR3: CASSYWAGELFF. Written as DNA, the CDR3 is TGTGCCAGCAGTTACTGGGCCGGGGAGCTGTTTTTT.

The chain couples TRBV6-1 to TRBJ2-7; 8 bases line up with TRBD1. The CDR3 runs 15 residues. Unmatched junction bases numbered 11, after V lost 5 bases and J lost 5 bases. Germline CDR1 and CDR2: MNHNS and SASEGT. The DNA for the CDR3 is TGTGCCAGCAGTTCTACCGGGACAGGTTATAACGAGCAGTACTTC. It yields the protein CASSSTGTGYNEQYF.

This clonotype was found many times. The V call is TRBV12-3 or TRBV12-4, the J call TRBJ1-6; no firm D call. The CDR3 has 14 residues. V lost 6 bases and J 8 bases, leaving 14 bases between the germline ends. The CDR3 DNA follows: TGTGCCAGCAGGGGAAGGACCGAGTATTCACCCCTCCACTTT. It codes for CASRGRTEYSPLHF.

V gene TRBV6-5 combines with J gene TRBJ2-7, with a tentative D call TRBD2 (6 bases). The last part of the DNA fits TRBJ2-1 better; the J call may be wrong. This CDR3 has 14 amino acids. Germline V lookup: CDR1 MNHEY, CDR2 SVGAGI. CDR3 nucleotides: TGTGCCAGCAGTTACCCCGGGGGTTACAATGAGCAGTTCTTC. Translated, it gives CASSYPGGYNEQFF.

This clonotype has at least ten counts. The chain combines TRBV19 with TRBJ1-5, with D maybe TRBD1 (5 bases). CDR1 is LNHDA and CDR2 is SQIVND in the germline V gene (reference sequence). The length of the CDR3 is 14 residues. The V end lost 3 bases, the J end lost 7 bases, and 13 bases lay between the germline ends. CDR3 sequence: CASSIAAGRQPQHF. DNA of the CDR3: TGTGCCAGTAGTATTGCGGCAGGGAGACAGCCCCAGCATTTT.

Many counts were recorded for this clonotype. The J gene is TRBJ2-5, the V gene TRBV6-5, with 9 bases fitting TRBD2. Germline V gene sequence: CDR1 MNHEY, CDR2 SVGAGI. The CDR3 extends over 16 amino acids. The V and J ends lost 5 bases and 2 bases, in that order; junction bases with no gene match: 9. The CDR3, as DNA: TGTGCCAGCAGTACCGGACTAAGCGGGGGGCAAGAGACCCAGTACTTC. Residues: CASSTGLSGGQETQYF.

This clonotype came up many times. The CDR3 region has the DNA TGTGCCAGCAGCTCAACACAGAAGACCTACGAGCAGTACTTC. Residues: CASSSTQKTYEQYF. The chain employs TRBV13 and TRBJ2-7; D call uncertain. CDR3 length equals 14 residues. Germline V gene sequence: CDR1 PRHDT, CDR2 FYEKMQ (reference sequence). V lost 4 bases and J lost 2, with 12 bases in between.

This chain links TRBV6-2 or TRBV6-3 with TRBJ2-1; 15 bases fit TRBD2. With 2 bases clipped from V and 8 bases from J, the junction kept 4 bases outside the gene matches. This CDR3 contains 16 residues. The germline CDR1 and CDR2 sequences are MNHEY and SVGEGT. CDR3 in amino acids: CASSYGTSGGPYEQFF. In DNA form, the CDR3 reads TGTGCCAGCAGTTACGGGACTAGCGGGGGGCCTTATGAGCAGTTCTTC.